Shown below are 22 T cell receptor beta chains from a single sample sequenced in a study of shared clonotypes between healthy human individuals. Data came from immunoSEQ multiplex PCR; TCRdb stores just in-frame clones and leaves some out. The table includes millions of clones, roughly 95% detected once. CD45RO-negative, CCR7-positively selected cells formed the naive CD8 fraction, excluding terminally differentiated effector memory CD45RA+ cells. Source material: naive CD8+ T cells sorted from blood. These receptors all come from a man between 18 and 35 years old in good health.

This rearrangement joins TRBV4-3 to TRBJ1-2; D call uncertain. The V and J ends lost 0 bases and 7 bases respectively, with 18 bases between them. The CDR3 consists of 16 residues. In germline, CDR1 is LGHNA, CDR2 YSLEER. DNA for the CDR3: TGCGCCAGCAGCCAAGAGCTTCTGGGATCGAATCGTGGCTACACCTTC. Encoded protein: CASSQELLGSNRGYTF.

The genes are TRBV4-1 and TRBJ1-2; D is uncertain. CDR3 length: 16 residues. V was trimmed by 0 bases and J by 3 bases, leaving 14 bases between them. CDR1 and CDR2 from the germline V gene are MGHRA and YSYEKL. CDR3 protein: CASSQDPGDGYYGYTF. As DNA, the CDR3 is TGCGCCAGCAGCCAAGATCCGGGAGACGGCTACTATGGCTACACCTTC.

The chain uses TRBV5-6 and TRBJ1-1; no reliable D call. Germline V gene lookup returns CDR1 SGHDT and CDR2 YYEEEE. Trimming left V 5 bases short and J 5 bases short, with 16 bases between. This CDR3 comprises 14 residues. This CDR3 reads CASSSGTVLTEAFF. The CDR3, as DNA: TGTGCCAGCAGTTCCGGCACAGTTCTTACTGAAGCTTTCTTT.

The rearrangement links TRBV7-9 to TRBJ2-2; possible D gene TRBD2, 6 bases. Trimming took 8 bases from V and 2 from J, leaving 12 bases between them. CDR1 and CDR2 (germline): SEHNR, FQNEAQ (reference sequence). This CDR3 contains 14 residues. CDR3 bases: TGTGCCAGCGGGACCGGGACTAACACCGGGGAGCTGTTTTTT. This codes for CASGTGTNTGELFF.

V is TRBV30 and J is TRBJ1-2, with D unclear. CDR3 length equals 14 residues. The germline V gene has CDR1 GTSNPN and CDR2 SVGIG (reference sequence). V was trimmed by 1 base and J by 0 bases, leaving 9 bases between them. The CDR3 DNA sequence: TGTGCCTGGAGTGGACTTGCACCTAACTATGGCTACACCTTC. Translated, it gives CAWSGLAPNYGYTF.

The genes are TRBV2 and TRBJ2-5; no clear D. The CDR3 contains 12 residues. Trimming pared 9 bases from V and 5 bases from J, leaving 13 bases between. CDR1 and CDR2 from the germline V gene are SNHLY and FYNNEI. CDR3 in DNA: TGTGCCAGTGGGCGACCATCCGAGACCCAGTACTTC. It codes for CASGRPSETQYF.

With regard to this clone: At the DNA level, this CDR3 is encoded by other sequences in the same sample as well. This chain links TRBV27 with TRBJ2-2; a weak D match, TRBD2 (6 bases). The germline gives CDR1 MNHEY, CDR2 SMNVEV (reference sequence). This CDR3 has 14 residues. Trimming shortened V by 5 bases and J by 1 base, and 8 bases separated the two germline ends. CDR3 sequence: CASSPGLNTGELFF. CDR3 DNA: TGTGCCAGCAGTCCGGGACTGAACACCGGGGAGCTGTTTTTT.

The chain has TRBV4-1 and TRBJ1-5; 7 bases fit TRBD1. This CDR3 contains 14 residues. Germline V gene sequence: CDR1 MGHRA, CDR2 YSYEKL. V dropped 5 bases and J dropped 4; count of bases not matched to a gene: 5. CDR3 in amino acids: CASSGTELNQPQHF. CDR3 sequence (DNA): TGCGCCAGCAGCGGGACAGAACTTAATCAGCCCCAGCATTTT.

The rearrangement joins TRBV6-5 to TRBJ2-7, with D possibly matching TRBD1 (6 bases). Germline assignment: CDR1 MNHEY and CDR2 SVGAGI. Trimming shortened V by 6 bases and J by 7 bases, and 16 bases separated the two germline ends. The CDR3 runs 13 residues. The CDR3 sequence is CASRPGAGWEQYF. The CDR3 region has the DNA TGTGCCAGCAGACCAGGGGCAGGGTGGGAGCAGTACTTC.

The chain is built from TRBV6-5 and TRBJ2-3; 8 bases agree with TRBD1. The CDR3 has 15 amino acids. The trim removed 6 bases at V and 2 bases at J, leaving 7 bases unmatched. Germline V gives CDR1 MNHEY, CDR2 SVGAGI. CDR3 in DNA: TGTGCCAGCAGCCTCGGACAGGGCACCACAGATACGCAGTATTTT. Amino acids: CASSLGQGTTDTQYF.

The J gene is TRBJ2-7, the V gene TRBV29-1, with D perhaps TRBD2 (6 bases). This CDR3 region has 16 residues. Trimming took off 0 bases at V and 6 bases at J, with 21 bases between the two ends. Germline CDR1 reads SQVTM; CDR2 reads ANQGSEA. The CDR3 DNA is TGCAGCGTTGAAGATATTGGGACTGGGGGATTTGGCGAGCAGTACTTC. It translates to CSVEDIGTGGFGEQYF.

The chain has TRBV4-1 and TRBJ2-3; 8 positions match TRBD1. J was trimmed by 3 bases and V by 4 bases; bases with no gene match: 6. The germline V gene has CDR1 MGHRA and CDR2 YSYEKL. The CDR3 contains 15 residues. DNA for the CDR3: TGCGCCAGCAGCCCTTCCGGGACAGGAACAGATACGCAGTATTTT. Protein: CASSPSGTGTDTQYF.

The rearrangement joins TRBV14 to TRBJ2-7; 9 bases are a match to TRBD2. V was pared by 3 bases and J by 6 bases, with 9 bases of the junction left unmatched. Germline-derived CDR1 and CDR2 are SGHDN and FVKESK. The CDR3 runs 15 residues. CDR3 bases: TGTGCCAGCAGCCACGCCGGGACTAGCTTCTCCGAGCAGTACTTC. Translated, it gives CASSHAGTSFSEQYF. Together with reference TRBV14 and TRBJ2-7, the CDR3 gives the full variable domain: EAGVTQFPSHSVIEKGQTVTLRCDPISGHDNLYWYRRVMGKEIKFLLHFVKESKQDESGMPNNRFLAERTGGTYSTLKVQPAELEDSGVYFCASSHAGTSFSEQYFGPGTRLTVT.

The chain is built from TRBV11-3 and TRBJ1-1; 7 bases map to TRBD1. Germline loops: CDR1 SGHNT, CDR2 YENEEA. This CDR3 has 15 amino acids. V was pared by 5 bases and J by 4 bases, with 10 bases of the junction left unmatched. This chain's CDR3 is CASSHPNYRGTEAFF. For the CDR3, the DNA is TGTGCCAGCAGCCATCCTAACTACAGGGGCACTGAAGCTTTCTTT.

The chain recombines TRBV4-3 with TRBJ2-7; perhaps TRBD2 as D (6 bases). Germline CDR1 reads LGHNA; CDR2 reads YSLEER. CDR3 length: 15 residues. Trimming left V 0 bases short and J 0 bases short, with 9 bases between. The CDR3 sequence: CASSQESGVSYEQYF. The CDR3 DNA is TGCGCCAGCAGCCAAGAGTCGGGAGTCTCCTACGAGCAGTACTTC.

The V gene is TRBV10-3, the J gene TRBJ1-2; TRBD1 matches 7 bases. The CDR3 loop spans 16 amino acids. V was pared by 0 bases and J by 4 bases, with 8 bases of the junction left unmatched. Germline V gene lookup returns CDR1 ENHRY and CDR2 SYGVKD. CDR3 sequence: CAISESRDRPLYGYTF. The CDR3 DNA sequence: TGTGCCATCAGTGAGTCCAGGGACAGACCCCTCTATGGCTACACCTTC.

The chain carries TRBV23-1 and TRBJ1-3; perhaps TRBD1 as D (6 bases). TRBV23-1 is assigned to the ORF class and has an uncertain function. The CDR3 runs to 15 residues. The V end was cut by 6 bases, the J end by 0 bases, with 12 bases between. This chain's CDR3 is CASRKTGSSGNTIYF. CDR3 DNA: TGCGCCAGCAGAAAGACAGGCTCCTCTGGAAACACCATATATTTT.

The chain couples TRBV4-1 to TRBJ2-7, with a weak D call TRBD1 (6 bases). The germline V and J ends were trimmed by 4 bases and 0 bases, with 19 bases remaining between them. The germline V gene has CDR1 MGHRA and CDR2 YSYEKL. The CDR3 runs to 17 residues. The CDR3 spells CASSRSLGTLSSYEQYF. The CDR3 DNA is TGCGCCAGCAGCCGATCCTTGGGGACATTAAGCTCCTACGAGCAGTACTTC.

The rearrangement joins TRBV10-3 to TRBJ2-7; weak D call: TRBD2 (6 bases). The CDR3 totals 12 residues. With 9 bases removed from V and 5 bases from J, the gap between germline ends came to 14 bases. CDR1 is ENHRY and CDR2 is SYGVKD in the germline V gene. In nucleotides, the CDR3 is TGTGCCATTGGGACTGAGGGCGACGAGCAGTACTTC. Protein sequence: CAIGTEGDEQYF.

The genes are TRBV2 and TRBJ1-2; D gene uncertain. Between the trimmed V and J ends, which lost 1 base and 2 bases, there was a span of 8 bases. Germline V CDR1 and CDR2: SNHLY, FYNNEI. The CDR3 is made up of 14 amino acids. The CDR3 DNA reads as TGTGCCAGCAGTGAAGGGTCGGAGAACTATGGCTACACCTTC. This codes for CASSEGSENYGYTF. Using reference TRBV2 and TRBJ1-2 for the parts outside the CDR3, the full variable domain is EPEVTQTPSHQVTQMGQEVILRCVPISNHLYFYWYRQILGQKVEFLVSFYNNEISEKSEIFDDQFSVERPDGSNFTLKIRSTKLEDSAMYFCASSEGSENYGYTFGSGTRLTVV.

The chain uses TRBV5-1 and TRBJ1-2; 8 bases fit TRBD1. CDR3 size: 17 residues. The V and J ends lost 0 bases and 6 bases, in that order; junction bases with no gene match: 13. CDR1 is SGHRS, CDR2 YFSETQ, per germline. The CDR3 DNA reads as TGCGCCAGCAGCTTGGGACACCGACAGGGGCCAGGCGATGGCTACACCTTC. It is translated as CASSLGHRQGPGDGYTF.

V gene TRBV2 combines with J gene TRBJ1-4; unclear D gene. Looked up from germline, CDR1 is SNHLY and CDR2 is FYNNEI. This CDR3 comprises 12 residues. Trimming cost V 4 bases and J 4 bases, with 4 bases left between them. The CDR3 loop reads CASSARNEKLFF. CDR3 sequence (DNA): TGTGCCAGCAGTGCCCGTAATGAAAAACTGTTTTTT.